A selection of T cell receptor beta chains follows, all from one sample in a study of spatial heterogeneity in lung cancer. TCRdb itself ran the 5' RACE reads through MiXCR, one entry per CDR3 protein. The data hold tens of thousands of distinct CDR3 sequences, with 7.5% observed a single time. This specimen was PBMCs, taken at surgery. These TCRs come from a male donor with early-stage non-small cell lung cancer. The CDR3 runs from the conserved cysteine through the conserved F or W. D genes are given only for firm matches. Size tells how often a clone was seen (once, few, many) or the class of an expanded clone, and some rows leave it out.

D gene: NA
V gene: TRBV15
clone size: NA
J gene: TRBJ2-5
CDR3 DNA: TGTGCCACCAGCAGTAACACGGGGGAGACCCAGTACTTC
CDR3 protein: CATSSNTGETQYF

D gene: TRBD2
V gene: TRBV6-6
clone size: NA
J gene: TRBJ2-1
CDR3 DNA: TGTGCCAGCAGTGGCCAGGGGCGGGGGGCTTACAATGAGCAGTTCTTC
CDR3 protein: CASSGQGRGAYNEQFF

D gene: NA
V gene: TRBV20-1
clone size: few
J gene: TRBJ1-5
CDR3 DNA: TGCAGTGCTAGGCGACAGGTAGATCAGCCCCAGCATTTT
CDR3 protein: CSARRQVDQPQHF

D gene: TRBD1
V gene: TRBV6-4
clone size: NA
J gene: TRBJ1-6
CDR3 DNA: TGTGCCAGCAGACCGGGACAGGATAATTCACCCCTCCACTTT
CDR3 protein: CASRPGQDNSPLHF

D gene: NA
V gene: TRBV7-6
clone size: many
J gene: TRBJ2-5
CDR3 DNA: TGTGCCAGCAGCTTAGCACAGGGAGAAGAGACCCAGTACTTC
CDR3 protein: CASSLAQGEETQYF

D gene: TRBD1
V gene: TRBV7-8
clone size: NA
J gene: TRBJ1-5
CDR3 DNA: TGTGCCAGCAGCTTAGCGGAAGGGGGCTGGGGCTATCAGCCCCAGCATTTT
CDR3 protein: CASSLAEGGWGYQPQHF

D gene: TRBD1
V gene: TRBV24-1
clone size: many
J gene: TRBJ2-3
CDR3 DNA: TGTGCCACCAGTGATCAAACCCGGGACAGGCCCACAGATACGCAGTATTTT
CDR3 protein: CATSDQTRDRPTDTQYF

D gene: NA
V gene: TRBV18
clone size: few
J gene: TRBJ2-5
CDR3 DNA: TGTGCCAGCTCACTGGGACCCCAAGAGACCCAGTACTTC
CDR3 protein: CASSLGPQETQYF

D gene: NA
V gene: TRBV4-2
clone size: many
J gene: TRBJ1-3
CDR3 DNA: TGTGCCAGCAGCCAAGGTGACTCTGGAAACACCATATATTTT
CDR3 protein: CASSQGDSGNTIYF

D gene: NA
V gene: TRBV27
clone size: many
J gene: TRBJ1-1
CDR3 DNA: TGTGCCAGCAGACGCATACAGGGCGCTGAAGCTTTCTTT
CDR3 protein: CASRRIQGAEAFF

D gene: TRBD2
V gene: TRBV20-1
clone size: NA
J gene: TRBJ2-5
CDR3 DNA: TGCAGTGCTCCCGGGTCGGGAGGGGAGACCCAGTACTTC
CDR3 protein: CSAPGSGGETQYF

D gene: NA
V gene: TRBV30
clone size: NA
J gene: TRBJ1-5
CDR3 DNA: TGTGCCTGGAGTGTACGCGGTTATCAGCCCCAGCATTTT
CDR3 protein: CAWSVRGYQPQHF

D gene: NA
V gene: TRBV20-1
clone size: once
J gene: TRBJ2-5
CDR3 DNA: TGCAGTGCTTTATCCGGGACCGAAACAAGCTTTGAGACCCAGTACTTC
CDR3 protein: CSALSGTETSFETQYF

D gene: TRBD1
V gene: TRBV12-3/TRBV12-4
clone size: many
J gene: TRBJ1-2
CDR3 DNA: TGTGCCAGCAGCCAAGACAGGGGCGGGGGCTACACCTTC
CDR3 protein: CASSQDRGGGYTF

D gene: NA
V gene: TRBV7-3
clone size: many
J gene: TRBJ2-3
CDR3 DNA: TGTGCCAGCAGCTTAGGTAGCCGGAGGGGAGATACGCAGTATTTT
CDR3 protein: CASSLGSRRGDTQYF

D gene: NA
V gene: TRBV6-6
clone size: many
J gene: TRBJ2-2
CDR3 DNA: TGTGCCAGCAGTTTCCTGGGGTGGGGAACCGGGGAGCTGTTTTTT
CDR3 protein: CASSFLGWGTGELFF

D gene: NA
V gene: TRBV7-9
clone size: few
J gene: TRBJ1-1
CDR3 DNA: TGTGCCAGCACAGGGAAGGTGAACACTGAAGCTTTCTTT
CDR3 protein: CASTGKVNTEAFF

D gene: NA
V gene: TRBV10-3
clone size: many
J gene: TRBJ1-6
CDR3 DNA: TGTGCCATCACCAAGGACTTCTATAATTCACCCCTCCACTTT
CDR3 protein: CAITKDFYNSPLHF

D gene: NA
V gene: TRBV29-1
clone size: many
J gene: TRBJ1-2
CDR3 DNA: TGCAGCGTTGTGTCTTCTAACTATGGCTACACCTTC
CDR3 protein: CSVVSSNYGYTF

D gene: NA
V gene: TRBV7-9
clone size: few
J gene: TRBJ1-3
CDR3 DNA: TGTGCCAGCAGCTTAGCGGTCACCGCCTCTGGAAACACCATATATTTT
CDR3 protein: CASSLAVTASGNTIYF

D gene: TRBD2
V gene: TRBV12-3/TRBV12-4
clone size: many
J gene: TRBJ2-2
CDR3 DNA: TGTGCCAGCAGGGAGACTAGCGGGTTCATCGGGGAGCTGTTTTTT
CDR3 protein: CASRETSGFIGELFF

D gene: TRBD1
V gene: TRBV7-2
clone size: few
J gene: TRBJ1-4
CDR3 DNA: TGTGCCAGCAGCTCGGGACAGGGGGTCGGAAAACTGTTTTTT
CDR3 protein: CASSSGQGVGKLFF

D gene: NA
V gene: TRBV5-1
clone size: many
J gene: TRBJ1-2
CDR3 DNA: TGCGCCAGCAGCTTGGCGATTGGCAGGGACTATGGCTACACCTTC
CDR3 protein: CASSLAIGRDYGYTF

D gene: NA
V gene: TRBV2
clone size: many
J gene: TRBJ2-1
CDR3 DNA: TGTGCCAAGAGACCTATCGGGAGTGGGCAGTTCTTC
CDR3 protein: CAKRPIGSGQFF

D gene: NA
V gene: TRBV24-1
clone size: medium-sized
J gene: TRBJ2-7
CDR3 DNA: TGTGCCACCAGTGATCCTCCCGGGACGGGCTACGAGCAGTACTTC
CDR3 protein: CATSDPPGTGYEQYF

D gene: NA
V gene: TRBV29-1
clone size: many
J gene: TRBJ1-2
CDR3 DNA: TGCAGCGTATGGACAGTGGACTATGGCTACACCTTC
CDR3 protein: CSVWTVDYGYTF

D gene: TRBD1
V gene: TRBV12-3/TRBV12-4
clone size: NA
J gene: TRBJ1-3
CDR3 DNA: TGTGCCAGCAGTTTACAACAGGGGGCGTTAGGAAACACCATATATTTT
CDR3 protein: CASSLQQGALGNTIYF

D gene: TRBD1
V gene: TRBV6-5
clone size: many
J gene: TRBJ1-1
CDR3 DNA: TGTGCCAGCAGGAGTACAGGGGGCCGTTCAGCTTTCTTT
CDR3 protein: CASRSTGGRSAFF

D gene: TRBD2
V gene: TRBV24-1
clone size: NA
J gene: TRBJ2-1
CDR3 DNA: TGTGCCACCAGTCGTTCTAGCGGGAGTCTGAGCTCCTACAATGAGCAGTTCTTC
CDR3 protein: CATSRSSGSLSSYNEQFF

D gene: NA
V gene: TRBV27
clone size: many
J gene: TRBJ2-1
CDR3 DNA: TGTGCCAGCAGTATACTGGGGGAAGAGTTCTTC
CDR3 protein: CASSILGEEFF

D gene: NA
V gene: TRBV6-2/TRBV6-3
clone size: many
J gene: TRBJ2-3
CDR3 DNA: TGTGCCAGCCGATCCGGAAGGGGCCGCACAGATACGCAGTATTTT
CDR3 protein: CASRSGRGRTDTQYF

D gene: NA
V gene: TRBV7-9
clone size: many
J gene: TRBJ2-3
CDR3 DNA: TGTGCCAGCAGCTTAGCAGTAGCGGACACAGATACGCAGTATTTT
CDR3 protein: CASSLAVADTDTQYF